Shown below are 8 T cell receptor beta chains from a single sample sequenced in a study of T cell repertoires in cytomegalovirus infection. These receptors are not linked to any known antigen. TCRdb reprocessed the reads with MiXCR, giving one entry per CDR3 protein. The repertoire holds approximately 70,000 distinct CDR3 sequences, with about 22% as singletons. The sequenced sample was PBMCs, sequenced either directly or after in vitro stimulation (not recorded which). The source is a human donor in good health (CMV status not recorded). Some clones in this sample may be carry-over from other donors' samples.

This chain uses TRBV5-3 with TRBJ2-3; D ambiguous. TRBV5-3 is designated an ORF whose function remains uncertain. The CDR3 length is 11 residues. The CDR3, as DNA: TGTGTCAGCCACAACACAGATACGCAGTATTTT. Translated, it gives CVSHNTDTQYF.

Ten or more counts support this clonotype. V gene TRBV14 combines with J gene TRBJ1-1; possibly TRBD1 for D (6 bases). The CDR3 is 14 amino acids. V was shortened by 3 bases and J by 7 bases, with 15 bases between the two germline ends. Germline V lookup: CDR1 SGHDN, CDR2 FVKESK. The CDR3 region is CASSQASDRIEAFF. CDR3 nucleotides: TGTGCCAGCAGCCAGGCTTCTGACAGGATTGAAGCTTTCTTT.

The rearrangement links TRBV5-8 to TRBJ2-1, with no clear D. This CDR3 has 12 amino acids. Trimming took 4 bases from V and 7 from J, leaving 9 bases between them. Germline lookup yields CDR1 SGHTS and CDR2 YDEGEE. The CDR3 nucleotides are TGTGCCAGCAGCCTGACATGGAATGAGCAGTTCTTC. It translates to CASSLTWNEQFF. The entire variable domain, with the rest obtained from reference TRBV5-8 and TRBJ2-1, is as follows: EAGVTQSPTHLIKTRGQQATLRCSPISGHTSVYWYQQALGLGLQFLLWYDEGEERNRGNFPPRFSGRQFPNYSSELNVNALELEDSALYLCASSLTWNEQFFGPGTRLTVL.

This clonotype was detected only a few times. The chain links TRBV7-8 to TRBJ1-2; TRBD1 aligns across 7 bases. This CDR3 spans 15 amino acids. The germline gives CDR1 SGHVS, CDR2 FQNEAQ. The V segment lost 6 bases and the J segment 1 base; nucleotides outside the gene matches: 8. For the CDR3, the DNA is TGTGCCAGCAGTCGTGGGACAGCGAATAACTATGGCTACACCTTC. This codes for CASSRGTANNYGYTF.

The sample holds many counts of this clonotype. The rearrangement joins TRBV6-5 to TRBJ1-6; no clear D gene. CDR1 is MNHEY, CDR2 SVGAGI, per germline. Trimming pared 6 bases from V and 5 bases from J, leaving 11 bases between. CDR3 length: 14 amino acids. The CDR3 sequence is CASRSGPDNSPLHF. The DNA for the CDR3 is TGTGCCAGCAGATCCGGGCCAGATAATTCACCCCTCCACTTT.

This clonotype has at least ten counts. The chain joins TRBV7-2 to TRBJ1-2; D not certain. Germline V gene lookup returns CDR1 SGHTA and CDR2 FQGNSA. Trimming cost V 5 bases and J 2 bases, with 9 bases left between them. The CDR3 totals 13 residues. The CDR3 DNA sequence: TGTGCCAGCAGCGAAACAGAGAACTATGGCTACACCTTC. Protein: CASSETENYGYTF.

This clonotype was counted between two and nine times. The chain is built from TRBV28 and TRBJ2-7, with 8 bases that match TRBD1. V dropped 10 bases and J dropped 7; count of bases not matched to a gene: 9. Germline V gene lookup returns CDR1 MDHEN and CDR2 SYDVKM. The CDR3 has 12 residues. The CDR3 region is CAINQGAGEQYF. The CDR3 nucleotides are TGTGCCATCAATCAGGGGGCCGGGGAGCAGTACTTC.

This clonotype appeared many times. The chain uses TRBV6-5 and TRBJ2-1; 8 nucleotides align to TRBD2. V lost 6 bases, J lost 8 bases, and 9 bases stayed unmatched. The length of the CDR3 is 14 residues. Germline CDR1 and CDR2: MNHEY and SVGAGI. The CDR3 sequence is CASRRREGPYEQFF. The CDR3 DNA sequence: TGTGCCAGCAGGCGCCGGGAGGGCCCCTATGAGCAGTTCTTC.